A single sample gave rise to the 6 T cell receptor beta chains below, sequenced in a study of memory CD4+ T cells and cytomegalovirus serostatus. Single viable CD3+CD4+CD8-CD45RO+ cells were sorted as the memory CD4+ T cells. Clones were sequenced by immunoSEQ multiplex PCR, and TCRdb holds only the in-frame ones, with some missing. Found here are 52,000 or so clones, 82% of them singletons; the top ten hold roughly 0.6%. The sample consisted of memory CD4+ T cells from blood. Receptors were obtained from an adult in good health and CMV-seronegative.

A remark on this clone: Different DNA sequences within this sample yield the same CDR3. The chain combines TRBV11-2 with TRBJ2-3; 7 nucleotides align to TRBD2. Germline CDR1 SGHAT, CDR2 FQNNGV. V lost 3 bases and J lost 1; bases outside the gene matches: 4. The CDR3 consists of 15 residues. This chain's CDR3 is CASSFQAGGTDTQYF. CDR3 bases: TGTGCCAGCAGCTTCCAGGCGGGAGGCACAGATACGCAGTATTTT.

The chain couples TRBV14 to TRBJ2-3; 10 nucleotides match TRBD1. J was trimmed by 8 bases and V by 2 bases; bases with no gene match: 19. Germline lookup yields CDR1 SGHDN and CDR2 FVKESK. The length of the CDR3 is 19 residues. The CDR3 here is CASSQLRDRGLLRPSTQYF. The CDR3 region has the DNA TGTGCCAGCAGCCAACTCCGGGACAGGGGACTTCTGCGCCCTTCTACGCAGTATTTT.

The chain joins TRBV28 to TRBJ1-6; perhaps TRBD1 as D (5 bases). CDR1 and CDR2 from the germline V gene are MDHEN and SYDVKM. This CDR3 contains 13 residues. V dropped 6 bases and J dropped 10 bases, with 13 bases sitting between them. The CDR3 protein is CASRPGPRSPLHF. The CDR3 bases are TGTGCCAGCAGACCGGGGCCGAGGTCACCCCTCCACTTT.

This rearrangement joins TRBV5-1 to TRBJ2-7, with D possibly matching TRBD2 (6 bases). Trimming stripped 4 bases from V and 2 bases from J, with 25 bases between. The germline V gene encodes CDR1 SGHRS and CDR2 YFSETQ. The length of the CDR3 is 18 residues. The CDR3 reads CASSLASRRQGGAYEQYF. The CDR3 bases are TGCGCCAGCAGCCTGGCCTCCCGACGGCAGGGAGGTGCCTACGAGCAGTACTTC.

The chain uses TRBV29-1 and TRBJ2-5, with D tentatively TRBD2 (5 bases). CDR1 is SQVTM, CDR2 ANQGSEA, per germline. Deletions cut 6 bases from V and 4 bases from J, with 15 bases between. The CDR3 is 13 residues long. For the CDR3, the DNA is TGCAGCGTGGAATTGGCCGCGGGAGAGACCCAGTACTTC. Translation: CSVELAAGETQYF.

The CDR3 loop reads CASSQRTSGNEQYF. DNA of the CDR3: TGCGCCAGCAGCCAAAGGACTAGCGGAAACGAGCAGTACTTC. V and J are TRBV4-1 and TRBJ2-7; 10 nucleotides align to TRBD2. With V trimmed by 2 bases and J by 5 bases, 3 bases remained unmatched. The germline V gene encodes CDR1 MGHRA and CDR2 YSYEKL. CDR3 length equals 14 residues.